The entry that follows covers one T cell receptor (beta chain) sequence. Its cognate antigen is unknown. In germline, CDR1 is SGHDT, CDR2 YYEEEE. The CDR3 length is 13 residues. V lost 2 bases, J lost 8 bases, and 10 bases lay in between. The data belong to a study of vaccination effects on CD4 cells after COVID-19. Here immunoSEQ multiplex PCR was the method, and the copy in TCRdb shows in-frame clones only, minus some. The top ten hold 8% to 10% of the sample, which has about 12,000 clones, approximately 71% seen once. Antigen-specific CD4+ T cells were first expanded with viral peptide pools by the ViraFEST assay and only then sequenced. Isolation of CD4+ T cells took place after approximately 10 days of culture. The cohort was immunized with two doses of either the BNT162b2 or mRNA-1273 vaccine.

The chain combines TRBV5-6 with TRBJ2-2, with D tentatively TRBD2 (5 bases). The TCR originated in a human donor who received a COVID-19 vaccine. This specimen was CD4+ T cells from PBMCs cultured with SARS-CoV-2 spike peptides, taken after COVID-19 vaccination. The CDR3 sequence: CASSFPSGGELFF. The CDR3 DNA is TGTGCCAGCAGCTTTCCCAGCGGAGGGGAGCTGTTTTTT.